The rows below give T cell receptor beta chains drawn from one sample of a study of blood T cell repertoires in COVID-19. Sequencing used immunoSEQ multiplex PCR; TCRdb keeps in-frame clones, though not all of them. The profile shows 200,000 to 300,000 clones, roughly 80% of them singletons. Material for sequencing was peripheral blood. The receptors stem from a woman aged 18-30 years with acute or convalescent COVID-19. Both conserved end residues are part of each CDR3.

CDR3 protein: CAISQSPQGRIYNSPLHF
J gene: TRBJ1-6
V gene: TRBV10-3

CDR3 protein: CATSRVIRGTDTQYF
J gene: TRBJ2-3
V gene: TRBV15

CDR3 protein: CASRRDRGEEKLFF
J gene: TRBJ1-4
V gene: TRBV7-9

CDR3 protein: CASSLAGRSYNEQFF
J gene: TRBJ2-1
V gene: TRBV5-8

CDR3 protein: CAISEPRDRAINTEAFF
J gene: TRBJ1-1
V gene: TRBV10-3

CDR3 protein: CASSLYLFSGTSYEQYF
J gene: TRBJ2-7
V gene: TRBV28

CDR3 protein: CASSFRGLAGNEQFF
J gene: TRBJ2-1
V gene: TRBV5-4

CDR3 protein: CSAGASEQYF
J gene: TRBJ2-7
V gene: TRBV20-1

CDR3 protein: CASSFDKRTYNEQFF
J gene: TRBJ2-1
V gene: TRBV27

CDR3 protein: CASSRGWGADTGELFF
J gene: TRBJ2-2
V gene: TRBV4-1

CDR3 protein: CASSYCPGGRNQPQHF
J gene: TRBJ1-5
V gene: TRBV6-5

CDR3 protein: CASSHERGGRDGNTEAFF
J gene: TRBJ1-1
V gene: TRBV4-1

CDR3 protein: CASSLAGGRTEAFF
J gene: TRBJ1-1
V gene: TRBV5-1

CDR3 protein: CASSQEVGSSLDYEEQYF
J gene: TRBJ2-7
V gene: TRBV4-3

CDR3 protein: CASSNSGTGPYGYTF
J gene: TRBJ1-2
V gene: TRBV5-6

CDR3 protein: CASSSRTEEAFF
J gene: TRBJ1-1
V gene: TRBV27

CDR3 protein: CASSQGGTRGFYEQFF
J gene: TRBJ2-1
V gene: TRBV14

CDR3 protein: CASSLAAGFYGYTF
J gene: TRBJ1-2
V gene: TRBV27

CDR3 protein: CASSFKGPGGSPLHF
J gene: TRBJ1-6
V gene: TRBV6-6

CDR3 protein: CASSLGRDGDEQFF
J gene: TRBJ2-1
V gene: TRBV5-5

CDR3 protein: CASRHRVYEQYF
J gene: TRBJ2-7
V gene: TRBV12-3/TRBV12-4

CDR3 protein: CASSLRSGLAGYQETQYF
J gene: TRBJ2-5
V gene: TRBV5-4

CDR3 protein: CASSQGRGYEQYF
J gene: TRBJ2-7
V gene: TRBV3-1/TRBV3-2

CDR3 protein: CASSPGQWSGDTQYF
J gene: TRBJ2-3
V gene: TRBV27

CDR3 protein: CSADRGGADTQYF
J gene: TRBJ2-3
V gene: TRBV29-1

CDR3 protein: CASSLKAGGLFWPQHF
J gene: TRBJ1-5
V gene: TRBV7-8

CDR3 protein: CASSRQGDQPQHF
J gene: TRBJ1-5
V gene: TRBV19

CDR3 protein: CASSLWSGRDEQYF
J gene: TRBJ2-7
V gene: TRBV5-1

CDR3 protein: CATSRGIFDEQYF
J gene: TRBJ2-7
V gene: TRBV6-5

CDR3 protein: CASSEMDRPTEAFF
J gene: TRBJ1-1
V gene: TRBV18

CDR3 protein: CASSGDRELTEAFF
J gene: TRBJ1-1
V gene: TRBV25-1

CDR3 protein: CASSSGRELWEQYF
J gene: TRBJ2-7
V gene: TRBV6-5

CDR3 protein: CASSLPPPYGYTF
J gene: TRBJ1-2
V gene: TRBV5-4

CDR3 protein: CASSLGGDRGYYGYTF
J gene: TRBJ1-2
V gene: TRBV7-6

CDR3 protein: CASSSWGRNSPLHF
J gene: TRBJ1-6
V gene: TRBV7-2

CDR3 protein: CSASGRGPRGTDTQYF
J gene: TRBJ2-3
V gene: TRBV20-1

CDR3 protein: CAISDTGLRTNEKLFF
J gene: TRBJ1-4
V gene: TRBV10-3

CDR3 protein: CASSLGDRAQETQYF
J gene: TRBJ2-5
V gene: TRBV5-8

CDR3 protein: CASSQDSLSSYEQYF
J gene: TRBJ2-7
V gene: TRBV4-2

CDR3 protein: CSVLSGQGADYTF
J gene: TRBJ1-2
V gene: TRBV29-1

CDR3 protein: CASSLGFQARTNTEAFF
J gene: TRBJ1-1
V gene: TRBV5-1

CDR3 protein: CASSVRTGQETQYF
J gene: TRBJ2-5
V gene: TRBV7-2